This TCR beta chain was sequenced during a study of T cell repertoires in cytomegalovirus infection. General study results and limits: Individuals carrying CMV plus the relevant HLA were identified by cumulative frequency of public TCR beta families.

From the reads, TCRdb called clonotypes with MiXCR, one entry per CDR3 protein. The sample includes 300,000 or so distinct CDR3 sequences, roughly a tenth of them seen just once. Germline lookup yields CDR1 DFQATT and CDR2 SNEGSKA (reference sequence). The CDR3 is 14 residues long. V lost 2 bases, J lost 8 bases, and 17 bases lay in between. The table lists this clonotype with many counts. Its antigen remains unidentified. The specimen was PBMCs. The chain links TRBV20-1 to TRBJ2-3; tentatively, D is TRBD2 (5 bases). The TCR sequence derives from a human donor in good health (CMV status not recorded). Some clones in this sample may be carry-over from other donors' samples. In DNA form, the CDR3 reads TGCAGTGCTAGATTCGGCCCCATAAGCGGTACGCAGTATTTT. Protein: CSARFGPISGTQYF.